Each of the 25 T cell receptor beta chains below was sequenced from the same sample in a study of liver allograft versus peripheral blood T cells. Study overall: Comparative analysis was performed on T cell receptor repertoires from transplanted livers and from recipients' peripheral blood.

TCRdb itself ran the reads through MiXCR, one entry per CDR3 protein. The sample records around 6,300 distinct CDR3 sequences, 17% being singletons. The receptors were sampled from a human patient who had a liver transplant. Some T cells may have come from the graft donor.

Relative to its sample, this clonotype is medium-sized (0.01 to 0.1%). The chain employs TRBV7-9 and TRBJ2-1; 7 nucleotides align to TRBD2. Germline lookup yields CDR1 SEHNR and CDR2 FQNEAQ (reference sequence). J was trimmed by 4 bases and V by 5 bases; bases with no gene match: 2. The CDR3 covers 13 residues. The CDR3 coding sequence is TGTGCCAGCAGCCGTAGCGGGTACAATGAGCAGTTCTTC. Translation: CASSRSGYNEQFF.

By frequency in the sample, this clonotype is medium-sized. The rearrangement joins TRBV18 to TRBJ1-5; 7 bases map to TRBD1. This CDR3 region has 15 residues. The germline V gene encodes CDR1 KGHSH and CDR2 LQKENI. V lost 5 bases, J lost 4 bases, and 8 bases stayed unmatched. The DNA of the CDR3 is TGTGCCAGCTCATCTACAGGGGAGTGGAATCAGCCCCAGCATTTT. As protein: CASSSTGEWNQPQHF.

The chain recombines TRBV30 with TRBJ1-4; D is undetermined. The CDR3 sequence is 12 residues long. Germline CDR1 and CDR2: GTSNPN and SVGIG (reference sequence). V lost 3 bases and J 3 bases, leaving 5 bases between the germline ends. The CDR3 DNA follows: TGTGCCTGGAGCTCACCTAATGAAAAACTGTTTTTT. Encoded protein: CAWSSPNEKLFF. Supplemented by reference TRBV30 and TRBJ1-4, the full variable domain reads SQTIHQWPATLVQPVGSPLSLECTVEGTSNPNLYWYRQAAGRGLQLLFYSVGIGQISSEVPQNLSASRPQDRQFILSSKKLLLSDSGFYLCAWSSPNEKLFFGSGTQLSVL.

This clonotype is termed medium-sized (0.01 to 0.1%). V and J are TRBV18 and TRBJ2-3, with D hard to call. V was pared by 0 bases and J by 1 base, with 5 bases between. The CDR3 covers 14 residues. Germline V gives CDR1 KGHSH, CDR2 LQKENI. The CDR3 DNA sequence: TGTGCCAGCTCACCACCAACAGGCACAGATACGCAGTATTTT. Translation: CASSPPTGTDTQYF.

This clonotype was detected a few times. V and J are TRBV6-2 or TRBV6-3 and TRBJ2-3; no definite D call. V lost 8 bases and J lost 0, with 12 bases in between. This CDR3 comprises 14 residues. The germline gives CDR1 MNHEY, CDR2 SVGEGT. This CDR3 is CASAGSPSTDTQYF. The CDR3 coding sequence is TGTGCCAGCGCCGGCTCCCCTAGCACAGATACGCAGTATTTT.

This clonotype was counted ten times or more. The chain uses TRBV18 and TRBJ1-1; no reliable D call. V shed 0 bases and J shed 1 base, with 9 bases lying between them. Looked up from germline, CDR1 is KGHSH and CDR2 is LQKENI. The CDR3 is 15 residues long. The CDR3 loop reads CASSPPNFENTEAFF. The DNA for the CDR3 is TGTGCCAGCTCACCACCGAACTTTGAGAACACTGAAGCTTTCTTT.

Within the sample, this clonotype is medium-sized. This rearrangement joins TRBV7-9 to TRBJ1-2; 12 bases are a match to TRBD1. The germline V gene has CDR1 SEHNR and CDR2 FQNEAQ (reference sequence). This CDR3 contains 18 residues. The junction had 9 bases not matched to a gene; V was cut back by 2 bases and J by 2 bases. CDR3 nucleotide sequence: TGTGCCAGCAGCTTACGAATTGGGACAGGGGGCTTGAACTATGGCTACACCTTC. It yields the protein CASSLRIGTGGLNYGYTF.

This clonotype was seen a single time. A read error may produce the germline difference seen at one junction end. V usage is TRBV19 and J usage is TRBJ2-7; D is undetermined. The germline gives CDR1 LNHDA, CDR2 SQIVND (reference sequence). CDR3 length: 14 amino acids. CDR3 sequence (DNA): TGTGCCAGTAGTATAGACGGGTCGGGCTACGAGCAGTGCTTC. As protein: CASSIDGSGYEQCF. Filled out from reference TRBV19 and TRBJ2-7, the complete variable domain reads DGGITQSPKYLFRKEGQNVTLSCEQNLNHDAMYWYRQDPGQGLRLIYYSQIVNDFQKGDIAEGYSVSREKKESFPLTVTSAQKNPTAFYLCASSIDGSGYEQCFGPGTRLTVT.

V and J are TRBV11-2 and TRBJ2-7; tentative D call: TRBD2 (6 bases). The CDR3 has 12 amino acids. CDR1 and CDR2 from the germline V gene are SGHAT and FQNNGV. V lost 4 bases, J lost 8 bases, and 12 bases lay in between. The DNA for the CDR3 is TGTGCCAGCAGCTCTGGGGACTTAAAGCAGTACTTC. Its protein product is CASSSGDLKQYF.

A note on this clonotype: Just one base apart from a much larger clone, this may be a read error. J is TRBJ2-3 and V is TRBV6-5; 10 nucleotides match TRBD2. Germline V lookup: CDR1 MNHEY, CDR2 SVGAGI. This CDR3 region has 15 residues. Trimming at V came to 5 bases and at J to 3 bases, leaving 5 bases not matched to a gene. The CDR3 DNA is TGTGCCAGCAGTGAGCGGGAGGGCCAAACAGATACGCAGTATTTT. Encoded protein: CASSEREGQTDTQYF.

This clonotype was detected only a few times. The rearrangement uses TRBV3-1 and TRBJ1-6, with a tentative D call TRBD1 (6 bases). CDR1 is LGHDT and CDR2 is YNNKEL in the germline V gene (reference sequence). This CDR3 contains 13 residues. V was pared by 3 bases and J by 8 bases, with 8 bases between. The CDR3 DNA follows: TGTGCCAGCAGCCAGAACAGGGATTCACCCCTCCACTTT. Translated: CASSQNRDSPLHF.

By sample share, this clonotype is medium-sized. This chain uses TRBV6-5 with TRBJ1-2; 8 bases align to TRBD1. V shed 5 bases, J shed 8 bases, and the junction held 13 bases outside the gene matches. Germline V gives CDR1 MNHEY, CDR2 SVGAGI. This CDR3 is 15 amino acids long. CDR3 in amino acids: CASSETDRALRGYTF. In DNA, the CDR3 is TGTGCCAGCAGTGAAACGGACAGGGCTTTAAGGGGCTACACCTTC.

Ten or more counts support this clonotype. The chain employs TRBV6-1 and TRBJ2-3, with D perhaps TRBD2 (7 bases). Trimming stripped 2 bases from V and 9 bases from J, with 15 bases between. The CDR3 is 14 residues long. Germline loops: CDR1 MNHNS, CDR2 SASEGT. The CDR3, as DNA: TGTGCCAGCAGTGAATTACAGGGAGGGGGAACGCAGTATTTT. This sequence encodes CASSELQGGGTQYF.

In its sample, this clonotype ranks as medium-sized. Written as DNA, the CDR3 is TGTGCCAGTAGACAGGGGGCTGACTATGGCTACACCTTC. This codes for CASRQGADYGYTF. This sequence joins TRBV19 and TRBJ1-2; TRBD1 matches at 9 bases. Trimming removed 6 bases from V and 3 bases from J; junction bases left unmatched: 2. Looked up from germline, CDR1 is LNHDA and CDR2 is SQIVND (reference sequence). This CDR3 is 13 amino acids long.

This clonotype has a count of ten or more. The DNA of the CDR3 is TGCAGTGCTGGGAACTCAGGGGGCACCGGGGAGCTGTTTTTT. It codes for CSAGNSGGTGELFF. The rearrangement links TRBV20-1 to TRBJ2-2; TRBD1 matches at 7 bases. The J segment lost 4 bases and the V segment lost 5 bases, leaving 7 bases of the junction unmatched. CDR3 length equals 14 residues. CDR1 DFQATT and CDR2 SNEGSKA come from the germline V gene (reference sequence).

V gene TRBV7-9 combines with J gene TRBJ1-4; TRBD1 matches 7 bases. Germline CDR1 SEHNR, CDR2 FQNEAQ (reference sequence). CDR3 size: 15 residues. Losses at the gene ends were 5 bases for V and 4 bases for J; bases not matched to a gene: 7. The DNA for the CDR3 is TGTGCCAGCAGCCCGGGACAGCTACTTAATGAAAAACTGTTTTTT. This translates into CASSPGQLLNEKLFF.

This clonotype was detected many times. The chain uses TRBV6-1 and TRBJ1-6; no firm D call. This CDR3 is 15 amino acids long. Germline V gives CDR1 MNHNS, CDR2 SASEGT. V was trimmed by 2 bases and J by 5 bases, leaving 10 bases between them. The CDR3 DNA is TGTGCCAGCAGTGAATCGCCGGGTAATAATTCACCCCTCCACTTT. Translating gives CASSESPGNNSPLHF.

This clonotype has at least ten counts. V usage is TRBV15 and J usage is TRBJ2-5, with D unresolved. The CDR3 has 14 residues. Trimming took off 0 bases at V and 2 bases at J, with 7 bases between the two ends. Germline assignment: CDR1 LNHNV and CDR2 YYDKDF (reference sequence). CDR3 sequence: CATSRDDFQETQYF. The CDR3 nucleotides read TGTGCCACCAGCAGAGATGATTTTCAAGAGACCCAGTACTTC.

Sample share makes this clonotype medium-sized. The CDR3 nucleotides read TGTGCCAGTAGTAAACAGGAATTTAATTCACCCCTCCACTTT. Its translation is CASSKQEFNSPLHF. The chain is built from TRBV19 and TRBJ1-6; D possibly corresponds to TRBD1 (5 bases). Germline CDR1 and CDR2: LNHDA and SQIVND (reference sequence). The germline V and J ends were trimmed by 4 bases and 6 bases, with 10 bases remaining between them. The CDR3 consists of 14 residues. Based on the CDR3 plus reference TRBV19 and TRBJ1-6, the full variable domain is DGGITQSPKYLFRKEGQNVTLSCEQNLNHDAMYWYRQDPGQGLRLIYYSQIVNDFQKGDIAEGYSVSREKKESFPLTVTSAQKNPTAFYLCASSKQEFNSPLHFGNGTRLTVT.

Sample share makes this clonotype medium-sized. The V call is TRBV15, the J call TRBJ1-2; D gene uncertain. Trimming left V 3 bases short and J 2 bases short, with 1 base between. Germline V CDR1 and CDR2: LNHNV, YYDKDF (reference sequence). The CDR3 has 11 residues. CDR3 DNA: TGTGCCACCAGCAGCAACTATGGCTACACCTTC. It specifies CATSSNYGYTF. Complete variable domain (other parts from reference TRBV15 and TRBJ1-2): DAMVIQNPRYQVTQFGKPVTLSCSQTLNHNVMYWYQQKSSQAPKLLFHYYDKDFNNEADTPDNFQSRRPNTSFCFLDIRSPGLGDTAMYLCATSSNYGYTFGSGTRLTVV.

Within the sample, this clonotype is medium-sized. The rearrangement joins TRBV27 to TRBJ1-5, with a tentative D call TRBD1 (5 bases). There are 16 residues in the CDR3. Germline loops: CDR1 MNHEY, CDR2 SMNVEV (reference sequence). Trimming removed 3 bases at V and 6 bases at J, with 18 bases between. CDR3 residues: CASSFTAGGLGQPQHF. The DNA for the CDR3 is TGTGCCAGCAGTTTCACAGCGGGGGGGTTAGGTCAGCCCCAGCATTTT.

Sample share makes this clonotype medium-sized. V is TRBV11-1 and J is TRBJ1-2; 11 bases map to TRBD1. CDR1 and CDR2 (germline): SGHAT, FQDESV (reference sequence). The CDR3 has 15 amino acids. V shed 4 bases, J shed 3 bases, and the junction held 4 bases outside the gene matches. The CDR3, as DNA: TGTGCCAGCAGCTCTGGGACAGGGGGGGACTATGGCTACACCTTC. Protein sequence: CASSSGTGGDYGYTF.

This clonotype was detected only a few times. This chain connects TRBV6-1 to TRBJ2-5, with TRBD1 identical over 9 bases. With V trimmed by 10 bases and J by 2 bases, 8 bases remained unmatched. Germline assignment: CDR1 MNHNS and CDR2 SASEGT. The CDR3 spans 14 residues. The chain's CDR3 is CAITLGTGQETQYF. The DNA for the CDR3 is TGTGCCATCACTCTCGGGACAGGGCAAGAGACCCAGTACTTC.

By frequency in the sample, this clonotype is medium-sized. CDR3 in amino acids: CASSTTQGGATYNEQFF. CDR3 DNA sequence: TGTGCCAGCAGTACGACCCAAGGGGGGGCGACCTACAATGAGCAGTTCTTC. The V gene is TRBV27, the J gene TRBJ2-1; a weak D match, TRBD2 (7 bases). The V end was cut by 5 bases, the J end by 2 bases, with 19 bases between. CDR1 is MNHEY and CDR2 is SMNVEV in the germline V gene (reference sequence). The CDR3 extends over 17 amino acids.

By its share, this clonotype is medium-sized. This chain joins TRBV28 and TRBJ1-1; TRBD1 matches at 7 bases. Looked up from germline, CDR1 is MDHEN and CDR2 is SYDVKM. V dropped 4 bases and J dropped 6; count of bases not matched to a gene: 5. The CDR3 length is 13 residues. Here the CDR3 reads CASSSLGQPEAFF. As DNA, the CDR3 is TGTGCCAGCAGTTCCTTGGGACAGCCTGAAGCTTTCTTT.